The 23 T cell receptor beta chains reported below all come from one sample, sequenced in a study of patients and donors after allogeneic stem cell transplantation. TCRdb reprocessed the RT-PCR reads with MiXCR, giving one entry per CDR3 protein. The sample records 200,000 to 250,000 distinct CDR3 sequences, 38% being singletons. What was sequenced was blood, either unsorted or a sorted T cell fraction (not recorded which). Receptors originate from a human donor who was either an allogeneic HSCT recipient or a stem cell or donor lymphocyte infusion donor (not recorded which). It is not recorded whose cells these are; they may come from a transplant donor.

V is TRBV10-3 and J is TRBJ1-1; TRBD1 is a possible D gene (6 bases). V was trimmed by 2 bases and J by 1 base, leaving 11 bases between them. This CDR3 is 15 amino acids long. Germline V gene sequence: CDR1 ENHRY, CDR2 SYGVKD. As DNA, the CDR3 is TGTGCCATCAGTGAGGGGGGACACGGGAACACTGAAGCTTTCTTT. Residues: CAISEGGHGNTEAFF.

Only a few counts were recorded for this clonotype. CDR3 sequence reads: CASSMTGQGSGYTF. As DNA, the CDR3 is TGCGCCAGCAGCATGACGGGACAGGGGTCCGGCTACACCTTC. This chain uses TRBV5-1 with TRBJ1-2, with 10 bases lining up with TRBD1. This CDR3 has 14 residues. After removal of 4 bases from V and 8 bases from J, the junction contained 8 bases not matched to a gene. Germline CDR1 is SGHRS and CDR2 is YFSETQ. The variable domain in full, completed from reference TRBV5-1 and TRBJ1-2, reads KAGVTQTPRYLIKTRGQQVTLSCSPISGHRSVSWYQQTPGQGLQFLFEYFSETQRNKGNFPGRFSGRQFSNSRSEMNVSTLELGDSALYLCASSMTGQGSGYTFGSGTRLTVV.

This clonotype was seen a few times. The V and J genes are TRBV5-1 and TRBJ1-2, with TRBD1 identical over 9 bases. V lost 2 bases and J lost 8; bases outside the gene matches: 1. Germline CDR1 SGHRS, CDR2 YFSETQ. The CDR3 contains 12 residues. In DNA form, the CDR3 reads TGCGCCAGCAGCTTCACAGGGGGCGGCTACACCTTC. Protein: CASSFTGGGYTF.

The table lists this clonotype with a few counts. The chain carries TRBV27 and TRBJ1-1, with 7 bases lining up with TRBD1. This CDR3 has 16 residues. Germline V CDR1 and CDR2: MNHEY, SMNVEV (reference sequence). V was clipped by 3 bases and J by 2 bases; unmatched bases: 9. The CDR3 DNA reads TGTGCCAGCAGTTTGCAGGGGGGCATGGGAAACACTGAAGCTTTCTTT. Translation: CASSLQGGMGNTEAFF.

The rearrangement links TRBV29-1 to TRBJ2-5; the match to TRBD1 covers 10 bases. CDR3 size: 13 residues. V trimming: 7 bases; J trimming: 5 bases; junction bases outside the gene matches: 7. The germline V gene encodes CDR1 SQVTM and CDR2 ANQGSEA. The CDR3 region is CSAQTGGWETQYF. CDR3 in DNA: TGCAGCGCGCAGACAGGGGGCTGGGAGACCCAGTACTTC.

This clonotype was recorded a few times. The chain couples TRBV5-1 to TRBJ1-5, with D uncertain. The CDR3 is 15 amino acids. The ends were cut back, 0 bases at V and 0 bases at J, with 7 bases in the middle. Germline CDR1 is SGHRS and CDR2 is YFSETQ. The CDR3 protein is CASSLVSDSNQPQHF. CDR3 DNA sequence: TGCGCCAGCAGCTTGGTGTCAGATAGCAATCAGCCCCAGCATTTT.

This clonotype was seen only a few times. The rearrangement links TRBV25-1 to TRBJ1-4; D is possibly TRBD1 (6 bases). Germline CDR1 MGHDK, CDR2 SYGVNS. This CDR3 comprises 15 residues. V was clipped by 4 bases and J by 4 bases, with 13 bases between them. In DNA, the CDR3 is TGTGCCAGCAGTGGCCAGGGGTTAGTTAATGAAAAACTGTTTTTT. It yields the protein CASSGQGLVNEKLFF.

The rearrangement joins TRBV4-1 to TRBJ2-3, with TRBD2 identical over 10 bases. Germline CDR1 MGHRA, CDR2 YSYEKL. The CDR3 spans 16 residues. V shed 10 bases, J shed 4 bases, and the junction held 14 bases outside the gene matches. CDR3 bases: TGCGCCATAGCCCAACCTAGCGGGGGTGGCCCAGATACGCAGTATTTT. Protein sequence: CAIAQPSGGGPDTQYF.

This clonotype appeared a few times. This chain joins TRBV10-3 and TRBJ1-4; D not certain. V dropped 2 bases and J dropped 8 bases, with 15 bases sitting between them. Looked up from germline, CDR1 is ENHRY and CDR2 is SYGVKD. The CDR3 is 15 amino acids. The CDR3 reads CAISENRGSGEKLFF. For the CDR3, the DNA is TGTGCCATCAGTGAGAATAGAGGGTCTGGGGAAAAACTGTTTTTT.

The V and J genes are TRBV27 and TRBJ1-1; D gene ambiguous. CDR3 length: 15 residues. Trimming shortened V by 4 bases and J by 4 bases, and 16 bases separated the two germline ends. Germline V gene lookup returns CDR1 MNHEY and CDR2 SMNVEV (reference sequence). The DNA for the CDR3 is TGTGCCAGCAGTTCGGGTGACCGCGCAATCACTGAAGCTTTCTTT. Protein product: CASSSGDRAITEAFF.

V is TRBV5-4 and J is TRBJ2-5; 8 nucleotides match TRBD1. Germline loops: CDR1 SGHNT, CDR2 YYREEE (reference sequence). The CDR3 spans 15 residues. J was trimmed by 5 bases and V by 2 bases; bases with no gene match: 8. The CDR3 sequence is CASSFPQGERETQYF. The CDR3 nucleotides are TGTGCCAGCAGCTTCCCACAGGGGGAACGGGAGACCCAGTACTTC.

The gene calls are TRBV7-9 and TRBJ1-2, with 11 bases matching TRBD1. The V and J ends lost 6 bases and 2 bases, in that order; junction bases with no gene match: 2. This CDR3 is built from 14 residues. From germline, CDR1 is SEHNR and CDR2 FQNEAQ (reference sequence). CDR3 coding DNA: TGTGCCAGCAGAAGGACAGGGGGCAACTATGGCTACACCTTC. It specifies CASRRTGGNYGYTF.

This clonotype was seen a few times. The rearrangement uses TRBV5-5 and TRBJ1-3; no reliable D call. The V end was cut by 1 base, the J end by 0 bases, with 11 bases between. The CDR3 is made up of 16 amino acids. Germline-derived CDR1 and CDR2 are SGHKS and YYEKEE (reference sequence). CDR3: CASSLTRESSGNTIYF. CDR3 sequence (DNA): TGTGCCAGCAGCTTGACTCGGGAGAGCTCTGGAAACACCATATATTTT.

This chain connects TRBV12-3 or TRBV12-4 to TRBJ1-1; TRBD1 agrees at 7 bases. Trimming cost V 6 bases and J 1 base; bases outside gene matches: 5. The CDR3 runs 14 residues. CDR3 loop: CASRFRDRNTEAFF. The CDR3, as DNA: TGTGCCAGCAGGTTCCGGGACAGGAACACTGAAGCTTTCTTT.

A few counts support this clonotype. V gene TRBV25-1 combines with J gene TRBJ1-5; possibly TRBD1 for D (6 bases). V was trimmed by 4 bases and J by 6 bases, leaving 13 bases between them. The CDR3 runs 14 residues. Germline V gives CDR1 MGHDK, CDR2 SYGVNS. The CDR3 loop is CASSGPTGFQPQHF. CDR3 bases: TGTGCCAGCAGTGGGCCAACAGGGTTTCAGCCCCAGCATTTT. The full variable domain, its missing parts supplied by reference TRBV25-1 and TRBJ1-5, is EADIYQTPRYLVIGTGKKITLECSQTMGHDKMYWYQQDPGMELHLIHYSYGVNSTEKGDLSSESTVSRIRTEHFPLTLESARPSHTSQYLCASSGPTGFQPQHFGDGTRLSIL.

The CDR3 DNA is TGTGCCAGCAGCTTGTCTCGGGGAACTAGAGGAAACTATGGCTACACCTTC. It specifies CASSLSRGTRGNYGYTF. The chain couples TRBV7-2 to TRBJ1-2, with no clear D. The CDR3 sequence is 17 residues long. Deletions cut 3 bases from V and 2 bases from J, with 19 bases between. Looked up from germline, CDR1 is SGHTA and CDR2 is FQGNSA.

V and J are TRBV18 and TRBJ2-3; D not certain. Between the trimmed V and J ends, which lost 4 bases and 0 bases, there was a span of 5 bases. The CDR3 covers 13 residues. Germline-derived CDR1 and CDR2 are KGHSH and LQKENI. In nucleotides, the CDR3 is TGTGCCAGCTCACGCGCTAGCACAGATACGCAGTATTTT. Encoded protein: CASSRASTDTQYF.

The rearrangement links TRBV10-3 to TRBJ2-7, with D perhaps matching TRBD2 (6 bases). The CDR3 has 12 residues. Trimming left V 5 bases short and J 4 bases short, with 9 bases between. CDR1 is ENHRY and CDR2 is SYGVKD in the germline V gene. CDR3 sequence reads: CAISPRGYEQYF. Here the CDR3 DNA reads TGTGCCATCAGTCCACGGGGGTACGAGCAGTACTTC.

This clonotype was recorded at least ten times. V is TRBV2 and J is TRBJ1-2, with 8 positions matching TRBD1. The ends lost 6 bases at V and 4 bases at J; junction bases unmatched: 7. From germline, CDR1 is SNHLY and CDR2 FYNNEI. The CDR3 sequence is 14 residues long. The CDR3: CASSQGQVLYGYTF. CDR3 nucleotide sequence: TGTGCCAGCAGCCAGGGACAGGTACTCTATGGCTACACCTTC. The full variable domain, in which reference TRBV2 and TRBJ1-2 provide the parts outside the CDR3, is EPEVTQTPSHQVTQMGQEVILRCVPISNHLYFYWYRQILGQKVEFLVSFYNNEISEKSEIFDDQFSVERPDGSNFTLKIRSTKLEDSAMYFCASSQGQVLYGYTFGSGTRLTVV.

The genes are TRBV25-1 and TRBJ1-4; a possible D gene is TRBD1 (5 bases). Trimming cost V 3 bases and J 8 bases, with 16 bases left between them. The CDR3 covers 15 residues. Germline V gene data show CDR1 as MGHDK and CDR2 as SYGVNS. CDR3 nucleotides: TGTGCCAGCAGTGATCGTTGGAGGGGAAGAGAAAAACTGTTTTTT. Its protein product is CASSDRWRGREKLFF. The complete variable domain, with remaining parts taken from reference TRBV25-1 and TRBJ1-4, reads EADIYQTPRYLVIGTGKKITLECSQTMGHDKMYWYQQDPGMELHLIHYSYGVNSTEKGDLSSESTVSRIRTEHFPLTLESARPSHTSQYLCASSDRWRGREKLFFGSGTQLSVL.

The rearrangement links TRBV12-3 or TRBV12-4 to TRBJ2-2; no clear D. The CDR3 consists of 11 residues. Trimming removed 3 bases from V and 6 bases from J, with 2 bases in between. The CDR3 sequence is CASSFAGELFF. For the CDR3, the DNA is TGTGCCAGCAGTTTCGCCGGGGAGCTGTTTTTT.

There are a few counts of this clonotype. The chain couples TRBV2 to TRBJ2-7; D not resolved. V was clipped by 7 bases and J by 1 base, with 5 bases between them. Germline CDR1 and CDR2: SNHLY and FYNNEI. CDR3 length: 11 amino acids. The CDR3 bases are TGTGCCAGCACCGAATCCTACGAGCAGTACTTC. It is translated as CASTESYEQYF. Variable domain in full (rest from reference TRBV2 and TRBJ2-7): EPEVTQTPSHQVTQMGQEVILRCVPISNHLYFYWYRQILGQKVEFLVSFYNNEISEKSEIFDDQFSVERPDGSNFTLKIRSTKLEDSAMYFCASTESYEQYFGPGTRLTVT.

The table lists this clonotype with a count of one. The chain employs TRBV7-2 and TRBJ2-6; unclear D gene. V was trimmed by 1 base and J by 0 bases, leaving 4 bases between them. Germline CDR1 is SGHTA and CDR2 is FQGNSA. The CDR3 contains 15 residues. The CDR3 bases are TGTGCCAGCAGCTTAGTTGCCTCTGGGGCCAACGTCCTGACTTTC. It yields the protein CASSLVASGANVLTF. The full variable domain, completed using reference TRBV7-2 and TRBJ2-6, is GAGVSQSPSNKVTEKGKDVELRCDPISGHTALYWYRQSLGQGLEFLIYFQGNSAPDKSGLPSDRFSAERTGGSVSTLTIQRTQQEDSAVYLCASSLVASGANVLTFGAGSRLTVL.